The clone carrying this TCR beta chain was found many times. The antigen is unknown. Each CDR3 protein gets one entry after TCRdb re-called the RT-PCR reads with MiXCR. The data contain 500,000 to 600,000 distinct CDR3 sequences, around 8% of them singletons. This entry is derived from a study of response to subunit inactivated influenza vaccine. Findings of the study overall: Only a handful of new T cells, the authors suggested, are recruited with each seasonal influenza vaccination.

Per germline, CDR1 ENHRY and CDR2 SYGVKD. The CDR3 has 17 amino acids. V lost 0 bases and J 3 bases, leaving 15 bases between the germline ends. Sequencing used PBMCs from blood, obtained less than 30 months after vaccination. The TCR sequence derives from a man aged 45 to 70 who received an inactivated influenza vaccine. This chain uses TRBV10-3 with TRBJ2-4; perhaps TRBD1 as D (6 bases). The CDR3 sequence is CAISESGLQGNKNIQYF. In DNA form, the CDR3 reads TGTGCCATCAGTGAGTCGGGTCTTCAGGGGAACAAAAACATTCAGTACTTC.